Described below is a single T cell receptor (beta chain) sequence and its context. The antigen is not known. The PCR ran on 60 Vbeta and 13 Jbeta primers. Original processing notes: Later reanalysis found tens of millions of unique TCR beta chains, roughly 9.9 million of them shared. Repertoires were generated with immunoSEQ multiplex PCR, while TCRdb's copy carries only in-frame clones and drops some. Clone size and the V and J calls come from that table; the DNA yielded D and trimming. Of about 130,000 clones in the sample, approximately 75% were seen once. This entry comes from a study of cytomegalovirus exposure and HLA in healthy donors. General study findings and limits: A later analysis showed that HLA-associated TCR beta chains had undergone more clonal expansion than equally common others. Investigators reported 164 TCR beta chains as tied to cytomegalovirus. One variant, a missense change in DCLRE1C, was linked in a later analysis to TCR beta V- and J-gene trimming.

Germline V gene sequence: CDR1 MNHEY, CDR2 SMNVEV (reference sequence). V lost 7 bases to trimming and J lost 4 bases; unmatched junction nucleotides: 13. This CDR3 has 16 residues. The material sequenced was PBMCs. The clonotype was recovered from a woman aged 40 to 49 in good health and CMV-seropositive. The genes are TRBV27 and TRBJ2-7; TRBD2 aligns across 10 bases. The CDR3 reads CASTSTPGLAMYEQYF. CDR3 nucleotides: TGTGCCAGCACCTCTACTCCGGGACTAGCGATGTACGAGCAGTACTTC.